A selection of T cell receptor beta chains follows, all from one sample in a study of blood T cells in healthy people across ages. One entry per CDR3 protein, called by TCRdb with MiXCR from the 5' RACE reads. The table records more than 600,000 distinct CDR3 sequences, approximately 25% of them present only once. These same data were also listed under a study on T cells of mothers and their children.

The sample comprised blood. Receptor source: a boy younger than 18 in good health. CDR3s include the opening cysteine and the closing phenylalanine or tryptophan. The D gene is left open where the match is weak. Clone size, where shown, is once, few, many, or a class for clones that have expanded.

j_gene	abundance	d_gene	len	v_gene	CDR3aa	CDR3nt
TRBJ2-2	NA	NA	15	TRBV6-6	CASSYSATKTGELFF	TGTGCCAGCAGTTACTCAGCGACTAAAACCGGGGAGCTGTTTTTT
TRBJ2-5	few	NA	15	TRBV24-1	CATSDLHLDPGTQYF	TGTGCCACCAGTGATCTGCACCTGGACCCTGGGACCCAGTACTTC
TRBJ2-4	few	NA	16	TRBV29-1	CSVELEEPSAKNIQYF	TGCAGCGTTGAGCTTGAAGAACCGTCGGCCAAAAACATTCAGTACTTC
TRBJ2-7	NA	NA	14	TRBV29-1	CSVLAPRGSYEQYF	TGCAGCGTACTAGCACCGAGGGGGTCCTACGAGCAGTACTTC
TRBJ1-5	few	NA	15	TRBV9	CASSPGPEGDQPQHF	TGTGCCAGCAGCCCTGGGCCCGAAGGGGATCAGCCCCAGCATTTT
TRBJ1-2	NA	TRBD1	14	TRBV7-9	CASSSMGTDPGYTF	TGTGCCAGCAGCTCGATGGGGACAGACCCAGGCTACACCTTC
TRBJ1-5	NA	NA	14	TRBV6-6	CASSYSGEDQPQHF	TGTGCCAGCAGTTACTCGGGAGAAGATCAGCCCCAGCATTTT
TRBJ2-5	NA	TRBD1	15	TRBV7-3	CASSQTGGSGETQYF	TGTGCCAGCAGCCAAACAGGGGGCTCAGGAGAGACCCAGTACTTC
TRBJ1-1	NA	NA	13	TRBV9	CASSAGTRFEAFF	TGTGCCAGCAGCGCCGGGACACGGTTTGAAGCTTTCTTT
TRBJ1-2	NA	NA	14	TRBV12-3/TRBV12-4	CASSLGGMPRGYTF	TGTGCCAGCAGTTTAGGGGGAATGCCCCGGGGCTACACCTTC
TRBJ2-3	few	NA	13	TRBV7-2	CASSRPTDPSKSF	TGTGCCAGCAGCCGTCCGACTGACCCCTCTAAAAGTTTT
TRBJ1-2	NA	NA	14	TRBV4-1	CASSQVPGLGGYTF	TGCGCCAGCAGCCAAGTACCAGGCCTTGGAGGCTACACCTTC
TRBJ2-3	NA	TRBD2	14	TRBV6-5	CASTTSGRTDTQYF	TGTGCCAGCACGACTAGCGGACGCACAGATACGCAGTATTTT
TRBJ2-1	NA	NA	15	TRBV24-1	CATSVPGSSYNEQFF	TGTGCCACCAGTGTCCCGGGAAGCTCCTACAATGAGCAGTTCTTC
TRBJ2-3	few	TRBD2	15	TRBV20-1	CSARDPGGGAVTQYF	TGCAGTGCTAGAGATCCTGGCGGGGGTGCCGTTACGCAGTATTTT
TRBJ2-7	few	NA	14	TRBV28	CASRGAGNAWEQYF	TGTGCCAGCAGAGGTGCAGGGAACGCGTGGGAGCAGTACTTC
TRBJ2-3	NA	NA	16	TRBV7-3	CASSLNGGGSTDTQYF	TGTGCCAGCAGCTTAAACGGCGGAGGGAGCACAGATACGCAGTATTTT
TRBJ2-1	NA	TRBD1	14	TRBV3-1	CASSPGTANNEQFF	TGTGCCAGCAGCCCCGGGACAGCTAACAATGAGCAGTTCTTC
TRBJ2-5	NA	NA	15	TRBV7-9	CASSSPTGEGETQYF	TGTGCCAGCAGCTCCCCCACAGGGGAGGGAGAGACCCAGTACTTC
TRBJ1-4	NA	TRBD1	15	TRBV5-1	CASSLIQGANEKLFF	TGCGCCAGCAGCTTGATTCAGGGGGCTAATGAAAAACTGTTTTTT
TRBJ1-6	few	TRBD1	14	TRBV10-3	CAISRAGGNSPLHF	TGTGCCATCAGTCGGGCAGGGGGTAATTCACCCCTCCACTTT
TRBJ2-2	NA	TRBD2	18	TRBV3-1	CASSLGTSGGPNTGELFF	TGTGCCAGCAGCCTGGGGACTAGCGGGGGGCCTAACACCGGGGAGCTGTTTTTT
TRBJ2-2	NA	TRBD2	15	TRBV5-4	CASSLVGAGAGELFF	TGTGCCAGCAGCTTGGTCGGGGCGGGAGCCGGGGAGCTGTTTTTT
TRBJ2-2	few	NA	13	TRBV20-1	CSAGDGNTGELFF	TGCAGTGCGGGCGACGGTAACACCGGGGAGCTGTTTTTT
TRBJ2-3	few	NA	15	TRBV10-3	CAISESVYGTDTQYF	TGTGCCATCAGTGAGTCCGTGTACGGCACAGATACGCAGTATTTT
TRBJ1-5	NA	NA	15	TRBV15	CATSRDRGSGQPQHF	TGTGCCACCAGCAGAGATAGGGGTAGCGGACAGCCCCAGCATTTT
TRBJ2-7	few	NA	15	TRBV20-1	CSARERGSHSYEQYF	TGCAGTGCTAGAGAACGCGGTAGCCACTCCTACGAGCAGTACTTC
TRBJ1-5	NA	NA	16	TRBV6-2/TRBV6-3	CASSHFEFGVGQPQHF	TGTGCCAGCAGCCACTTTGAATTTGGGGTCGGGCAGCCCCAGCATTTT
TRBJ2-2	NA	NA	16	TRBV12-3/TRBV12-4	CASTRTPQDNTGELFF	TGTGCCAGCACCCGAACCCCCCAAGATAACACCGGGGAGCTGTTTTTT
TRBJ2-1	NA	TRBD2	15	TRBV7-9	CASLGSGRSYNEQFF	TGTGCCAGCCTCGGGAGCGGGAGGTCCTACAATGAGCAGTTCTTC
TRBJ1-1	few	NA	15	TRBV29-1	CSVEGYSYMNTEAFF	TGCAGCGTTGAAGGGTACAGCTATATGAACACTGAAGCTTTCTTT
TRBJ2-2	few	NA	16	TRBV5-6	CASSLQRRAEIGELFF	TGTGCCAGCAGCTTGCAAAGGAGGGCCGAGATCGGGGAGCTGTTTTTT
TRBJ2-2	few	TRBD1	16	TRBV5-1	CARSSIGQGDTGELFF	TGCGCCCGCAGCTCGATCGGACAGGGGGACACCGGGGAGCTGTTTTTT
TRBJ2-1	NA	TRBD2	14	TRBV7-9	CASTPGLGPNEQFF	TGTGCCAGCACACCGGGACTAGGGCCCAATGAGCAGTTCTTC
TRBJ2-4	many	NA	18	TRBV7-2	CASSSDTRIDVAKNIQYF	TGTGCCAGCAGTTCAGACACGCGAATTGATGTAGCCAAAAACATTCAGTACTTC
TRBJ2-5	NA	NA	13	TRBV12-3/TRBV12-4	CASSGWDTHEHYF	TGTGCCAGCAGTGGGTGGGATACGCATGAGCACTACTTC
TRBJ2-1	NA	NA	12	TRBV29-1	CSVVHGHNEQFF	TGCAGCGTTGTGCACGGGCACAATGAGCAGTTCTTC
TRBJ2-5	NA	NA	15	TRBV20-1	CSAIPDLGWGETQYF	TGCAGTGCGATACCGGACCTAGGGTGGGGGGAGACCCAGTACTTC
TRBJ1-2	NA	NA	16	TRBV28	CASSPWGLQGNYGYTF	TGTGCCAGCAGCCCTTGGGGATTACAGGGTAACTATGGCTACACCTTC
TRBJ2-7	NA	NA	15	TRBV28	CASSPLLAGTSEQYF	TGTGCCAGCAGTCCCCTATTGGCCGGGACATCCGAGCAGTACTTC
TRBJ2-4	few	NA	13	TRBV20-1	CSARPPARDIQYF	TGCAGTGCTAGGCCGCCCGCGCGGGACATTCAGTACTTC
TRBJ2-7	NA	NA	13	TRBV6-1	CASSVSLTYEQYF	TGTGCCAGCAGTGTAAGTTTGACCTACGAGCAGTACTTC
TRBJ2-1	few	TRBD2	14	TRBV20-1	CSARDLAGEGEQFF	TGCAGTGCTAGAGACCTAGCGGGAGAAGGTGAGCAGTTCTTC
TRBJ2-3	few	TRBD2	15	TRBV12-3/TRBV12-4	CASSFLGGASDTQYF	TGTGCCAGCAGTTTCCTCGGGGGGGCTTCAGATACGCAGTATTTT
TRBJ2-1	few	TRBD2	15	TRBV2	CASSPGTNRYNEQFF	TGTGCCAGCTCTCCCGGGACTAACCGATACAATGAGCAGTTCTTC
TRBJ2-1	NA	NA	15	TRBV6-1	CASSEGLYSYNERFF	TGTGCCAGCAGTGAAGGTCTATATTCCTACAATGAGCGGTTCTTC
TRBJ2-1	NA	TRBD1	14	TRBV29-1	CSVDDRGLYNEQFF	TGCAGCGTAGACGACAGGGGCCTATACAATGAGCAGTTCTTC
TRBJ2-5	NA	NA	13	TRBV20-1	CSATPPGQETQYF	TGCAGTGCTACCCCTCCAGGCCAAGAGACCCAGTACTTC
TRBJ2-5	NA	NA	15	TRBV13	CASSGGGANQETQYF	TGTGCCAGCAGCGGGGGGGGCGCCAACCAAGAGACCCAGTACTTC
TRBJ2-1	few	TRBD2	17	TRBV7-9	CASSPREAGESYNEQFF	TGTGCCAGCAGCCCCCGTGAGGCGGGAGAGTCCTACAATGAGCAGTTCTTC
TRBJ2-3	few	NA	16	TRBV7-2	CASSSSVGTYTDTQYF	TGTGCCAGCAGCTCCTCGGTGGGGACATACACAGATACGCAGTATTTT
TRBJ2-5	NA	TRBD2	16	TRBV7-7	CASSPWTSGAPETQYF	TGTGCTAGCAGCCCTTGGACTAGCGGGGCCCCAGAGACCCAGTACTTC
TRBJ2-5	NA	TRBD2	15	TRBV5-1	CASSSGTSGAETQYF	TGCGCCAGCAGCTCCGGGACTAGCGGGGCAGAGACCCAGTACTTC
TRBJ2-5	few	NA	16	TRBV4-2	CASSPTGLFEQETQYF	TGTGCCAGCAGCCCGACCGGACTGTTTGAGCAAGAGACCCAGTACTTC
TRBJ2-5	NA	NA	15	TRBV4-3	CASSQLGDRQETQYF	TGCGCCAGCAGCCAATTAGGAGACAGGCAAGAGACCCAGTACTTC